The entry below gives a single T cell receptor (beta chain) sequence along with its context. Its recognized antigen is unknown. No much larger clonotype is one base removed from it; base qualities were not supplied. The data belong to a study of memory CD4+ T cells and cytomegalovirus serostatus (dated by TCRdb to the late 2010s). For the study in its entirety: The cohort included approximately 35 healthy adults from Belgium, of whom 9 were CMV seropositive and 24 were CMV seronegative. To replicate a published TCR-based CMV serostatus classifier, the researchers sequenced the CD4+ memory TCRbeta repertoires of a Belgian cohort whose cytomegalovirus serostatus was known.

The CDR3 starts with the cysteine, ends with the phenylalanine, and has 10 residues. Only CDR3 DNA remains: 30 bases, in frame from the first base. Sequences MRHNA (CDR1) and SNTAGT (CDR2) are obtained from the germline V gene. The junction shows trimming of 10 bases on V and 7 bases on J, plus 8 bases between the germline ends. Study-wide conclusions, independent of this receptor: Of under 200 previously reported CMV-associated TCRbeta sequences, approximately 70 appeared in the CD4+ memory repertoires, each in one to five individuals. Unlike the original study, which covered naive and memory CD4+ and CD8+ populations, the Belgian study sequenced only CD4+CD45RO+ memory cells. The results were interpreted as suggesting that the CMV-associated TCR signature is mostly present in the CD4+ memory repertoire. The original-framework classifier achieved a median bootstrapped AUC of about 0.95 with a 95% CI of 0.76-1.00 on the Belgian cohort. For CMV serostatus prediction, a median bootstrapped AUC of 0.95 was reached with the original framework, and a median bootstrapped AUC of around 0.89 was reached with a US-trained random forest.

Genomic DNA was extracted from sorted cells with the Quick-DNA Microprep Kit. Amplification of TCRbeta DNA was done with the immunoSEQ hsTCRbeta kit, following the protocol from the manufacturer. An Illumina MiSeq instrument was used to sequence the TCRbeta libraries. The paper's processing steps were these. After out-of-frame sequences were removed, 2,204,828 distinct TCRbeta sequences remained, averaging around 67,000 per individual. Each individual was scored according to the count of around 160 previously reported CMV-associated TCRbeta sequences and the total productive distinct TCRbeta count. A beta-binomial model was reimplemented in Python, and random forests from scikit-learn, run with default parameters, were trained on data from the US cohort. On the Belgian cohort, classifier performance was reported as the median AUC, along with percentile confidence intervals, across 10,000 bootstrap iterations. TCRdb took this table from immuneACCESS and kept in-frame rearrangements with V and J called. Such tables lack part of the clones; where checked against another copy, unresolved V genes explain under half of the gap, and the rest is unexplained. That table furnishes V, J and clone size, whereas the DNA furnished D and trimming. The sample table contains tens of thousands of clones; only one count was recorded for around 80% of them. The ten largest clonotypes hold approximately 1.8% of the sample.

A FACSAria II was used to sort memory CD4+ T cells, defined as single viable CD3+CD4+CD8-CD45RO+ cells. To determine CMV serostatus, a Roche Elecsys assay was used that detects serum IgG against CMV pp150, pp28, p38 and p52. After the samples were thawed, total CD4+ T cells were enriched through positive selection using CD4 magnetic microbeads. Samples originated from another study that specifically interrogated the CD4+ T cell memory repertoire. Peripheral blood mononuclear cells were isolated and cryopreserved following standard operating procedures; serum was stored at -80 °C. CD3-PerCP (BW264/56), CD4-APC (RPA-T4), CD45RO-PE (UCHT1) and CD8-Pacific Orange (3B5) antibodies were used for staining, and non-viable cells were excluded with Sytox blue.

The chain is assembled from TRBV6-4 and TRBJ2-1; the D call could be TRBD1 or TRBD2, with each sharing 5 bases. The sequence was collected from an adult in good health and CMV-seronegative. Material: memory CD4+ T cells from blood. This receptor carries the CDR3 CATWGNEQFF. The nucleotide sequence reads as follows: TGTGCCACCTGGGGGAATGAGCAGTTCTTC.